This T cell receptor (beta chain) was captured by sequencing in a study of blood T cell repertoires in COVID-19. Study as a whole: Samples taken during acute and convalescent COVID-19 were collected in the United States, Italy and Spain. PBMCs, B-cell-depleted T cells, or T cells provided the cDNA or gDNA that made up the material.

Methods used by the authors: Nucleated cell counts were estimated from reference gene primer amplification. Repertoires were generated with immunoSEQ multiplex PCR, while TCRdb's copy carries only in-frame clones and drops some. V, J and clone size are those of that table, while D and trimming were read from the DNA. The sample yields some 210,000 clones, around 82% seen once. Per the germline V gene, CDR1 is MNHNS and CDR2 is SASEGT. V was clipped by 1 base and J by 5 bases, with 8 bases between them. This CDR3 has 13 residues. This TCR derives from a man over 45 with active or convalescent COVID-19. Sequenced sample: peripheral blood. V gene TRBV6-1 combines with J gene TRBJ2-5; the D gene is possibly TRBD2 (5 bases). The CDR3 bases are TGTGCCAGCAGTGAAGGTAGAGGGGAGACCCAGTACTTC. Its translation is CASSEGRGETQYF.